The T cell receptor beta chain under discussion was sequenced for a study of regulatory T cells in long-lasting Graves disease (dated by TCRdb to about 2021). The study in broad terms: Patients with newly diagnosed Graves' disease had been on antithyroid drugs for under 3 months. Persistent Graves' disease patients were compared with newly diagnosed Graves' disease patients by peripheral blood TCR sequencing and RNA sequencing. The study was registered as a clinical trial and conducted in China. A total of around 33 samples underwent TCR sequencing, from roughly 13 patients with persistent Graves' disease and about 20 patients with newly diagnosed Graves' disease.

The CDR3 numbers 13 residues from cysteine through phenylalanine. Of the read, only the CDR3 DNA is kept; its 39 bases are in frame from base 1. V lost 5 bases and J lost 3 bases, and the count of bases not matched to a germline gene is 4. The germline V gene encodes CDR1 MNHNS and CDR2 SASEGT. Library generation was performed with multiplex PCR. Reads for this sample came from an Illumina HiSeq 4000. iRepertoire HTBI primers and Arm-PCR amplification of CDR3 regions were used to construct TCR beta libraries. Before sequencing, the PCR products underwent gel purification. Per the authors' processing: Across samples, around 62 TRBV and 15 or so TRBJ segments were identified and used for gene usage analysis of CDR3 amino acid clonotypes. COPE and FqMerger were used to merge filtered high-quality paired reads into contigs. BLAST was used to align contigs to the IMGT TRBV, TRBD and TRBJ reference genes, and CDR3 was defined following IMGT. Clonotypes above 0.1% frequency were classified as highly expanded clones. Repertoire diversity was measured by Shannon entropy, and V-J evenness by the Gini coefficient. Public clonotypes were defined as clonotypes shared by more than one individual. TCRdb applied fastp at Q25 and MiXCR to the public reads, then kept only in-frame beta chains. A single entry per CDR3 protein holds the most common genes and DNA from its merged rows. The V and J calls shown here were made by TCRdb, not taken from the authors' results. The sample table lists about 350,000 distinct CDR3 sequences, 16% of them with a count of one. The ten most abundant clones make up 25% to 30% of the sample.

Summary of the overall study and its limitations: Preferential use of TRBV28, TRBJ1-2 and TRBJ2-5 was observed in persistent disease, whereas TRBV20-1 and TRBJ2-1 were favored in newly diagnosed disease. Sequencing and analysis were limited to the TCR beta chain. Persistent patients shared more public clonotypes among themselves (around 3,000) than newly diagnosed patients did (approximately 970). Because the primary lesion, thyroid tissue, could not be accessed, the study looked at peripheral blood alone. Compared with newly diagnosed patients, persistent Graves' disease patients had lower TCR Shannon entropy and fewer highly expanded clones, which suggests clonal expansion. The small sample size was acknowledged by the authors as a limitation that may reduce accuracy.

The time point label for this specimen denotes: newly diagnosed GD, antithyroid drugs for less than 3 months. For both TCR sequencing and RNA sequencing, RNA was extracted from PBMCs using TRIzol. Graves' disease was diagnosed according to American Thyroid Association guidelines. Recruitment of patients was carried out at an endocrinology department in Xi'an, China. Each patient gave about 10 milliliters of peripheral blood, collected in an EDTA anticoagulant tube. Ficoll Paque Plus density gradient separation was used to isolate PBMCs, and no additional T cell sorting was done. An Agilent 2100 Bioanalyzer and agarose gel were used to check RNA quality, while a NanoDrop 2000 measured RNA concentration. This clonotype was seen repeatedly, ten times or more. It lacks a known antigen. No much larger clone is present one base from it, and per-base qualities are unavailable. These data are also associated with another study on T cells in Graves' hyperthyroidism and ophthalmopathy. As that second study puts it: Stable Graves' hyperthyroidism was defined as the absence of progression to ophthalmopathy over 18 months of follow-up. Hyperthyroidism patients were newly diagnosed, with disease duration under 2 months, and aged 18 to 65 years. The study excluded patients with uncontrolled infections, other autoimmune diseases, pregnancy or lactation. Clinical symptoms, serum thyroxine and TRAb, thyroid ultrasound, and orbital computed tomography formed the basis for the diagnoses. For the first round of RT-PCR on the TCR CDR3, the HTBI primer set was used together with the Qiagen OneStep RT-PCR kit. Most expanded thyroid clonotypes (frequency above 0.001) were also found in blood, which suggests that blood repertoires may mirror thyroid immune responses. In cross-validation, a model built on a 13 V-J signature told ophthalmopathy apart from stable hyperthyroidism with 87.88% sensitivity and approximately 81% specificity, and in testing the same model reached 80%/75%. During validation, the model predicted progression to ophthalmopathy a median of approximately six months ahead of onset, with around 71% sensitivity and almost 75% specificity. A discovery cohort of fewer than 110 patients, roughly 45 with Graves' ophthalmopathy and about 58 with stable Graves' hyperthyroidism, was used to find distinguishing TCR V-J signatures. Prospective prediction of ophthalmopathy was tested in an independent validation cohort of some 20 hyperthyroidism patients and some 17 patients who later progressed to ophthalmopathy. The approximately 90 discovery patients were divided at random into training and test sets in a 7:3 ratio. In more than 5 Graves' hyperthyroidism patients, the study also compared T-cell repertoires from thyroid tissue with T-cell repertoires from blood. After sampling, hyperthyroidism patients received methimazole starting at 30 mg daily, and ophthalmopathy patients received high-dose intravenous methylprednisolone. The libraries were constructed in a second round of multiplex PCR and then size-selected and purified. Sequencing of the libraries was done on an Illumina HiSeq2000 using paired-end 100 bp reads. SOAPnuke was used to process the raw data, throwing out any read that contained adapters or uncalled bases, had a mean Phred below 15, or lacked an exact constant-primer or identifier match. High-quality paired reads were merged with COPE v1.2.5, and unique nucleotide sequences were defined as clonotypes. Clonotypes were aligned to IMGT TRBV, TRBD and TRBJ reference segments using MiTCR v1.1. Only V-J combinations with frequency above 0.0001, covering about 99% of repertoires, were analysed. A TCS score was defined as the ratio between F50 (clonal expansion) and ExV (chaos), using BLOSUM62-based TCRdist between CDR3 peptides within each V-J. Welch's t-statistics and random forest reduced roughly 500 V-J features to under 15, which were used in a naive Bayes classifier (R e1071). Sample size was not statistically predetermined, and blinding of investigators to group allocation was not performed. The paper reports TCR Vbeta CDR3 sequencing of approximately 130 peripheral blood samples: around 45 ophthalmopathy, about 75 hyperthyroidism and around 17 progressor patients.

The sample consisted of peripheral blood mononuclear cells (PBMCs), taken at new diagnosis, from a patient treated with antithyroid drugs. The chain joins TRBV6-1 to TRBJ2-7, and TRBD2 aligns with 7 junction nucleotides. The receptor was isolated from a man aged 35 to 55 with Graves disease. Donor details come from another sample of the same person, matched by shared clones. The CDR3 protein: CASSNSGYYEQYF. The bases are TGTGCCAGCAGTAATAGCGGGTACTACGAGCAGTACTTC.